Described below is a single T cell receptor (beta chain) sequence and its context. Germline V gives CDR1 ENHRY, CDR2 SYGVKD. The CDR3 totals 11 residues. Trimming pared 3 bases from V and 3 bases from J, leaving 3 bases between. These data originate in a study of blood T cell repertoires in COVID-19. Study at large: Acute and convalescent COVID-19 samples came from the United States, Italy and Spain. T cells, B-cell-depleted T cells, or PBMCs provided the cDNA or gDNA that served as material.

Per the original data handling: Amplification from reference gene primers served as the basis for estimated nucleated cell counts. Clones were sequenced by immunoSEQ multiplex PCR, and TCRdb holds only the in-frame ones, with some missing. That table furnishes V, J and clone size, whereas the DNA furnished D and trimming. The sample has 100,000 to 150,000 clones; 81% are singletons. Those enrolled in Seattle joined during active infection and were followed longitudinally afterward. The TCR sequence derives from a man younger than 45 with COVID-19, enrolled during active disease. V is TRBV10-3 and J is TRBJ2-7; the D is unclear. The sample taken for sequencing was peripheral blood. The CDR3 spells CAISDLYEQYF. DNA for the CDR3: TGTGCCATCAGTGACCTCTACGAGCAGTACTTC.